The present entry profiles one T cell receptor beta chain with its context. This clonotype was detected many times. The antigen it recognizes is unknown. Base quality data are lacking; no much larger clone is found one base away. The sample comes from a study of response to subunit inactivated influenza vaccine (dated by TCRdb to the late 2010s). Background on the whole study: Deep quantitative profiling of the T cell receptor repertoire was used in the study to follow responses to a trivalent subunit inactivated influenza vaccine. Broad study findings and their caveats: The authors suggested that each seasonal influenza vaccination may recruit only a limited number of new T cells.

CDR1 is given as SEHNR and CDR2 as FQNEAQ, both from the germline V gene (reference sequence). Between the V and J ends, shortened by 2 bases and 4 bases respectively, the junction contains 3 bases. The CDR3 has 12 amino acids, counting the end cysteine and phenylalanine. This entry keeps only the CDR3 DNA: 36 bases, framed from base 1. Library prep was done by RT-PCR. The sample was run on an Illumina HiSeq 2500. The public sequencing data were trimmed at Q25 with fastp and processed into clonotypes with MiXCR by TCRdb, which kept only in-frame beta chains. Every entry covers one CDR3 protein and lists the most common genes and DNA from its rows. Here the sample has about 530,000 distinct CDR3 sequences; about an eighth occur a single time. The ten most abundant clones make up more than 8.5% of the sample.

The rearranged segments are TRBV7-9 and TRBJ1-5; the D gene remains uncertain. Sequenced material: PBMCs from blood, taken on the day of vaccination. The source of this sequence is a man aged 45 to 65 who received an inactivated influenza vaccine. Donor details come from another sample of the same person, matched by shared clones. The DNA sequence follows: TGTGCCAGCAGCTTAAAGAATCAGCCCCAGCATTTT. It codes for CASSLKNQPQHF.